The present T cell receptor beta chain was sequenced within a study of OX40 agonist ivuxolimab in advanced cancers. Study summary: From about 20 to 79 years was the age range, with a mean of 60 years, and 65% to 90% were male. The study reported partial responses in three patients: one hepatocellular carcinoma, two cutaneous melanoma. Study-level findings and limits: Part of the nonresponder group also had normalized T-cell clonal expansion that was low.

The protocol was immunoSEQ multiplex PCR, while the TCRdb copy is restricted to in-frame clones and leaves out a portion. Seen here are 20,000 to 25,000 clones, roughly nine tenths observed once, and the top ten hold roughly 28%. As to this clone: Antigen unknown.

The V end was cut by 6 bases, the J end by 2 bases, with 9 bases between. The CDR3 covers 13 residues. Germline loops: CDR1 SNHLY, CDR2 FYNNEI. Peripheral blood came from all dose cohorts at three timepoints. Sequenced material: CD4+ or CD8+ T cells sorted from blood, taken in a trial of the OX40 agonist ivuxolimab. The chain recombines TRBV2 with TRBJ2-3, with D perhaps matching TRBD2 (5 bases). This sequence originates from an adult with an advanced solid tumor such as melanoma, head and neck, liver or kidney cancer. The CDR3 bases are TGTGCCAGCAGCAGGACTCCCACAGATACGCAGTATTTT. Its protein product is CASSRTPTDTQYF.